These 20 T cell receptor beta chains were sequenced from one sample in a study of cytotoxic CD8 clonotypes in ibrutinib-treated CLL. Generated by immunoSEQ multiplex PCR, the TCRdb table keeps only in-frame clones and is missing some. This table has tens of thousands of clones, 68% appearing once. The specimen comprised PBMCs, sampled after 12 months of ibrutinib treatment. The receptors stem from a human donor with chronic lymphocytic leukemia.

This clone was seen once. The CDR3, as DNA: TGTGCCAGCAGCTTCCCCGGGGATAGGAACTATGGCTACACCTTC. Translating it yields CASSFPGDRNYGYTF. The chain joins TRBV7-8 to TRBJ1-2; D unresolved. Trimming took 3 bases from V and 2 from J, leaving 13 bases between them. Germline loops: CDR1 SGHVS, CDR2 FQNEAQ. This CDR3 is built from 15 residues. Using reference TRBV7-8 and TRBJ1-2 for the parts outside the CDR3, the full variable domain is GAGVSQSPRYKVAKRGQDVALRCDPISGHVSLFWYQQALGQGPEFLTYFQNEAQLDKSGLPSDRFFAERPEGSVSTLKIQRTQQEDSAVYLCASSFPGDRNYGYTFGSGTRLTVV.

This clone was picked up a small number of times. This rearrangement joins TRBV5-1 to TRBJ2-7; 9 bases agree with TRBD1. The V and J ends lost 3 bases and 3 bases, in that order; junction bases with no gene match: 7. The CDR3 extends over 15 amino acids. Germline V CDR1 and CDR2: SGHRS, YFSETQ. DNA for the CDR3: TGCGCCAGCAGCTACCGGGACAGGGAGTTCTACGAGCAGTACTTC. Protein: CASSYRDREFYEQYF.

The chain couples TRBV30 to TRBJ2-2; D is perhaps TRBD1 or TRBD2 (7 bases each). CDR3 length: 15 residues. Trimming pared 4 bases from V and 5 bases from J, leaving 17 bases between. Germline V gene lookup returns CDR1 GTSNPN and CDR2 SVGIG (reference sequence). In nucleotides, the CDR3 is TGTGCCTGGACCAGGGGGGGACAGTGGACCGGGGAGCTGTTTTTT. Encoded protein: CAWTRGGQWTGELFF. Using reference TRBV30 and TRBJ2-2 for the parts outside the CDR3, the full variable domain is SQTIHQWPATLVQPVGSPLSLECTVEGTSNPNLYWYRQAAGRGLQLLFYSVGIGQISSEVPQNLSASRPQDRQFILSSKKLLLSDSGFYLCAWTRGGQWTGELFFGEGSRLTVL.

This rearrangement joins TRBV10-3 to TRBJ2-7, with 8 bases matching TRBD1. Germline values: CDR1 ENHRY, CDR2 SYGVKD. The CDR3 length is 16 residues. V shed 7 bases, J shed 2 bases, and the junction held 13 bases outside the gene matches. CDR3 DNA: TGTGCCATCAAGGGTGGAACCGGACAGGGTCCCTACGAGCAGTACTTC. This gives the protein CAIKGGTGQGPYEQYF.

The J gene is TRBJ2-1, the V gene TRBV7-2; tentatively, D is TRBD1 (5 bases). CDR3 length: 13 amino acids. The V gene's germline CDR1 is SGHTA and CDR2 FQGNSA. V gave up 8 bases and J gave up 0 bases, with 8 bases separating them. The CDR3 loop is CASGRGSYNEQFF. CDR3 nucleotide sequence: TGTGCCAGCGGAAGGGGCTCCTACAATGAGCAGTTCTTC. Variable domain in full (rest from reference TRBV7-2 and TRBJ2-1): GAGVSQSPSNKVTEKGKDVELRCDPISGHTALYWYRQSLGQGLEFLIYFQGNSAPDKSGLPSDRFSAERTGGSVSTLTIQRTQQEDSAVYLCASGRGSYNEQFFGPGTRLTVL.

V and J are TRBV25-1 and TRBJ1-2; tentatively, D is TRBD1 (6 bases). V was shortened by 8 bases and J by 8 bases, with 12 bases between the two germline ends. The CDR3 sequence is 11 residues long. CDR1 is MGHDK, CDR2 SYGVNS, per germline. CDR3 DNA sequence: TGTGCCAGCCGGACAGTTGGAGGCTACACCTTC. Its translation is CASRTVGGYTF.

This sequence joins TRBV28 and TRBJ1-2; no reliable D call. Germline CDR1 is MDHEN and CDR2 is SYDVKM. This CDR3 has 13 amino acids. Trimming removed 3 bases at V and 4 bases at J, with 9 bases between. CDR3 DNA: TGTGCCAGCAGTTTGGGGAGAAGCTATGGCTACACCTTC. Protein: CASSLGRSYGYTF.

This clone occurred a few times. This CDR3 reads CASRRQGEGSSPLHF. CDR3 sequence (DNA): TGTGCCAGCCGCCGACAGGGAGAGGGATCGTCACCCCTCCACTTT. The chain recombines TRBV27 with TRBJ1-6; 7 nucleotides agree with TRBD1. The CDR3 has 15 amino acids. J was trimmed by 10 bases and V by 8 bases; bases with no gene match: 14. The germline CDR1 and CDR2 sequences are MNHEY and SMNVEV (reference sequence).

This sequence joins TRBV12-5 and TRBJ1-5; 8 bases are shared with TRBD1. The CDR3 is made up of 14 amino acids. The J segment lost 2 bases and the V segment lost 5 bases, leaving 2 bases of the junction unmatched. Germline values: CDR1 LGHNT, CDR2 FRNRAP. The CDR3 here is CASGPGQGNQPQHF. Written as DNA, the CDR3 is TGTGCTAGTGGTCCGGGACAGGGCAATCAGCCCCAGCATTTT.

This sequence joins TRBV30 and TRBJ2-5; maybe TRBD2 (7 bases). V shed 0 bases and J shed 5 bases, with 13 bases lying between them. The CDR3 extends over 14 amino acids. Germline V lookup: CDR1 GTSNPN, CDR2 SVGIG (reference sequence). The CDR3 sequence is CAWSVRGAGETQYF. CDR3 in DNA: TGTGCCTGGAGTGTACGGGGGGCCGGTGAGACCCAGTACTTC.

This clone was seen a few times. The V gene is TRBV2, the J gene TRBJ1-2, with TRBD1 matching over 7 bases. The germline gives CDR1 SNHLY, CDR2 FYNNEI. This CDR3 spans 13 amino acids. After removal of 7 bases from V and 4 bases from J, the junction contained 6 bases not matched to a gene. The CDR3 coding sequence is TGTGCCAGCACTCGGACAGGAGCCTATGGCTACACCTTC. Amino acid sequence: CASTRTGAYGYTF. The full variable domain, with the rest looked up from reference TRBV2 and TRBJ1-2, is EPEVTQTPSHQVTQMGQEVILRCVPISNHLYFYWYRQILGQKVEFLVSFYNNEISEKSEIFDDQFSVERPDGSNFTLKIRSTKLEDSAMYFCASTRTGAYGYTFGSGTRLTVV.

The V and J genes are TRBV10-3 and TRBJ1-5; D gene ambiguous. V was shortened by 2 bases and J by 3 bases, with 11 bases between the two germline ends. Germline V CDR1 and CDR2: ENHRY, SYGVKD. This CDR3 spans 15 amino acids. The CDR3 DNA is TGTGCCATCAGTGAGGTGCCCGGGCTCAATCAGCCCCAGCATTTT. Protein: CAISEVPGLNQPQHF.

This rearrangement joins TRBV6-6 to TRBJ2-1; 11 bases agree with TRBD1. The CDR3 extends over 15 amino acids. CDR1 is MNHNY, CDR2 SVGAGI, per germline (reference sequence). V trimming: 4 bases; J trimming: 5 bases; junction bases outside the gene matches: 4. CDR3 coding DNA: TGTGCCAGCAGTTCCCGGACAGGGGGCCACAATGAGCAGTTCTTC. It yields the protein CASSSRTGGHNEQFF.

This chain connects TRBV2 to TRBJ2-3, with 7 bases lining up with TRBD2. J lost 2 bases, V lost 9 bases, and 8 bases had no gene match. CDR1 is SNHLY, CDR2 FYNNEI, per germline. The CDR3 covers 14 residues. CDR3 loop: CASGWGGPTDTQYF. The CDR3, as DNA: TGTGCCAGTGGTTGGGGGGGACCCACAGATACGCAGTATTTT. Variable domain in full (rest from reference TRBV2 and TRBJ2-3): EPEVTQTPSHQVTQMGQEVILRCVPISNHLYFYWYRQILGQKVEFLVSFYNNEISEKSEIFDDQFSVERPDGSNFTLKIRSTKLEDSAMYFCASGWGGPTDTQYFGPGTRLTVL.

J is TRBJ2-5 and V is TRBV6-6; TRBD1 aligns across 8 bases. The trim removed 6 bases at V and 4 bases at J, leaving 13 bases unmatched. The CDR3 length is 16 residues. Germline lookup yields CDR1 MNHNY and CDR2 SVGAGI (reference sequence). The CDR3 bases are TGTGCCAGCAGCCCCCGGACAGGGATTCTTGGAGAGACCCAGTACTTC. Protein sequence: CASSPRTGILGETQYF.

The V gene is TRBV7-8, the J gene TRBJ2-1; 9 nucleotides align to TRBD2. Germline lookup yields CDR1 SGHVS and CDR2 FQNEAQ. V gave up 1 base and J gave up 8 bases; unmatched junction bases: 9. CDR3 length: 16 residues. CDR3: CASSLESSGVWDEQFF. The CDR3 region has the DNA TGTGCCAGCAGCTTAGAGTCTAGCGGGGTCTGGGATGAGCAGTTCTTC.

The rearrangement joins TRBV20-1 to TRBJ1-1; maybe TRBD1 (6 bases). CDR3 length: 11 amino acids. Germline V gene data show CDR1 as DFQATT and CDR2 as SNEGSKA (reference sequence). Trimming stripped 6 bases from V and 4 bases from J, with 9 bases between. The CDR3, as DNA: TGCAGTGCGCGGGGGCGCACTGAAGCTTTCTTT. Its translation is CSARGRTEAFF.

J is TRBJ2-2 and V is TRBV11-2; TRBD1 is a possible D gene (6 bases). V was cut by 2 bases and J by 4 bases, with 8 bases left in between. From germline, CDR1 is SGHAT and CDR2 FQNNGV. There are 14 residues in the CDR3. The DNA of the CDR3 is TGTGCCAGCAGCTTACAGGGGAGCACCGGGGAGCTGTTTTTT. It specifies CASSLQGSTGELFF.

DNA of the CDR3: TGCGCCAGCAGCCGGGAGGGGCTATTTTACGAGCAGTACTTC. Translated, it gives CASSREGLFYEQYF. The chain carries TRBV4-3 and TRBJ2-7; TRBD2 matches 7 bases. V was clipped by 4 bases and J by 4 bases; unmatched bases: 7. There are 14 residues in the CDR3. Germline values: CDR1 LGHNA, CDR2 YSLEER.

The CDR3 DNA follows: TGTGCCAGCAGCTTAGCCCTCAACCCGGCGGGACAGAATTCACCCCTCCACTTT. Its translation is CASSLALNPAGQNSPLHF. The chain uses TRBV7-6 and TRBJ1-6; TRBD1 matches 7 bases. Germline CDR1 and CDR2: SGHVS and FNYEAQ. The CDR3 length is 18 residues. With V trimmed by 0 bases and J by 7 bases, 12 bases remained unmatched.